This TCR beta chain was sequenced during a study of T cell repertoires in cytomegalovirus infection. Looking at the study overall: Evidence of both CMV infection and a matching HLA type came from public TCR beta signatures. Study findings and constraints: What dominated the ex vivo response were HLA-C-restricted CMV-specific TCR beta clonotypes. CMV carriers with the relevant HLA were identified by cumulative public TCR beta family frequency.

This clonotype was seen ten or more times. Its antigen is unknown. A single record per CDR3 protein comes from TCRdb applying MiXCR to the reads. The repertoire holds about 680,000 distinct CDR3 sequences, with roughly a quarter as singletons. Germline V lookup: CDR1 SGHVS, CDR2 FNYEAQ. Trimming cost V 8 bases and J 2 bases, with 22 bases left between them. This CDR3 spans 18 amino acids. The sequencing sample was made of CD8+ T cells from PBMCs. This TCR was sampled from a human donor in good health (CMV status not recorded). Some clones in this sample may be carry-over from other donors' samples. The V and J genes are TRBV7-6 and TRBJ2-6, with a possible D match to TRBD2 (6 bases). In DNA, the CDR3 is TGTGCCAGCTCCGCCTTGGGCCGATGGGAGGCTGGGGCCAACGTCCTGACTTTC. This translates into CASSALGRWEAGANVLTF.